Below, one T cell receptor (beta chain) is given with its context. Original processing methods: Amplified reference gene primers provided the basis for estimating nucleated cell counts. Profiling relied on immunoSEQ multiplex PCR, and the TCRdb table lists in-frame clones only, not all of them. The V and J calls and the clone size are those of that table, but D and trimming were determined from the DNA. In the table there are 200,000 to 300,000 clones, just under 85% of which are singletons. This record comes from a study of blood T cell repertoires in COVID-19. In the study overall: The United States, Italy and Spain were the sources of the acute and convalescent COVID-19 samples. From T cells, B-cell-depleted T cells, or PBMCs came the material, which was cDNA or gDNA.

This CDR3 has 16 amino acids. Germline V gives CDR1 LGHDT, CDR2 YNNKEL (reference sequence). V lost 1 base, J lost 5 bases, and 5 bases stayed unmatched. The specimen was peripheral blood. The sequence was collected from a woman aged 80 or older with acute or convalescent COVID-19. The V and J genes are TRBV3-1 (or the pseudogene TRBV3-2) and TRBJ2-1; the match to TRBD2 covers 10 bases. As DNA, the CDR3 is TGTGCCAGCAGCCAAGTTTCTAGCGGGGGACACAATGAGCAGTTCTTC. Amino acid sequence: CASSQVSSGGHNEQFF.